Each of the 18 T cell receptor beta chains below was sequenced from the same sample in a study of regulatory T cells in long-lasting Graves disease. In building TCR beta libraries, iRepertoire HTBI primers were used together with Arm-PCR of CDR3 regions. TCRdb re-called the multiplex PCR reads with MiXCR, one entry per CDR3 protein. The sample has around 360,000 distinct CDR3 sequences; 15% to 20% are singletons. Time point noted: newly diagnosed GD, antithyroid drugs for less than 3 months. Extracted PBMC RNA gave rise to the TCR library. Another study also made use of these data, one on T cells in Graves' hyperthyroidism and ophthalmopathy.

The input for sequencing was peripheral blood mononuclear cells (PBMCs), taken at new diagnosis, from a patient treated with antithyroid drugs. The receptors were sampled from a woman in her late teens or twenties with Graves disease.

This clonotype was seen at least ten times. CDR3 DNA sequence: TGCGCCAGCAGCTTGGGGCCAGGGGGCACCGGGGAGCTGTTTTTT. Amino acid sequence: CASSLGPGGTGELFF. The chain recombines TRBV5-1 with TRBJ2-2; 7 nucleotides match TRBD1. This CDR3 contains 15 residues. Germline-derived CDR1 and CDR2 are SGHRS and YFSETQ. V lost 0 bases, J lost 4 bases, and 3 bases stayed unmatched.

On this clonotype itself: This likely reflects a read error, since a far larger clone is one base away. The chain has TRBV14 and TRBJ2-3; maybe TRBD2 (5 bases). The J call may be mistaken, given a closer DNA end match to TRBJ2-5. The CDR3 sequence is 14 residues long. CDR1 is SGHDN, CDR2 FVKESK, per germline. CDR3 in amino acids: CASAHPGRVEAQYF. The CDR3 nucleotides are TGTGCCAGCGCCCACCCCGGACGAGTGGAGGCCCAGTACTTC.

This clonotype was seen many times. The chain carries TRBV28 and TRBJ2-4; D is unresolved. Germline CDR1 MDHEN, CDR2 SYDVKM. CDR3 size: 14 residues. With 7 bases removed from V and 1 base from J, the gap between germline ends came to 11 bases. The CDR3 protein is CASTTRAAKNIQYF. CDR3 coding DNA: TGTGCCAGCACCACTCGGGCGGCCAAAAACATTCAGTACTTC.

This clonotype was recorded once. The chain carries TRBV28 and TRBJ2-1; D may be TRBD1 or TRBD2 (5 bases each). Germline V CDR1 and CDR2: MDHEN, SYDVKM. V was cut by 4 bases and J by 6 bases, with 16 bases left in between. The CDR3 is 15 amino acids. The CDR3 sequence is CASSSPGTEVNEQFF. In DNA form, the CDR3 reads TGTGCCAGCAGTTCCCCCGGGACGGAAGTCAATGAGCAGTTCTTC.

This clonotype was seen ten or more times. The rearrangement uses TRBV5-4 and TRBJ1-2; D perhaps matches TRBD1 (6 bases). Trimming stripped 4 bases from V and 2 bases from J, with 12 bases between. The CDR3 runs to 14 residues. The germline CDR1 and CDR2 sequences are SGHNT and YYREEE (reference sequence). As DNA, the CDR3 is TGTGCCAGCAGCAAGGACGGGGGCAACTATGGCTACACCTTC. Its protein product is CASSKDGGNYGYTF.

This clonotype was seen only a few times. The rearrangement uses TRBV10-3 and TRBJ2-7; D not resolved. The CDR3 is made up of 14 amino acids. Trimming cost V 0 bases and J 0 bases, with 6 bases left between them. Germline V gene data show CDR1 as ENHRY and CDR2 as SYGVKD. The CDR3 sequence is CAISESGSSYEQYF. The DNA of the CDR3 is TGTGCCATCAGTGAGTCAGGCAGCTCCTACGAGCAGTACTTC.

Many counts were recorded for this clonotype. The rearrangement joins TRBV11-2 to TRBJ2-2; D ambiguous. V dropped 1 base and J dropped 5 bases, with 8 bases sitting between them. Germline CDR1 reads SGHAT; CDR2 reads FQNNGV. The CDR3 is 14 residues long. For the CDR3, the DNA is TGTGCCAGCAGCTTAGTTGTCTATACCGGGGAGCTGTTTTTT. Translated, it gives CASSLVVYTGELFF.

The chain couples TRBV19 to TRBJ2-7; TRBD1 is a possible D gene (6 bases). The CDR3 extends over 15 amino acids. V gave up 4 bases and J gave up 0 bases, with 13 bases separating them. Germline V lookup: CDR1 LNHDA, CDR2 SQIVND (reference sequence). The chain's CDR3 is CASSKRQDRSYEQYF. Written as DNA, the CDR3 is TGTGCCAGTAGTAAAAGACAGGACCGCTCCTACGAGCAGTACTTC.

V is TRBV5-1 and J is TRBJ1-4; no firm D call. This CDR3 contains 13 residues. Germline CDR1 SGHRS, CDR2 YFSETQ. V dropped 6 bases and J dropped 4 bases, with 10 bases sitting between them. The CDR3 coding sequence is TGCGCCAGCAATATGGGAAATAATGAAAAACTGTTTTTT. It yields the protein CASNMGNNEKLFF.

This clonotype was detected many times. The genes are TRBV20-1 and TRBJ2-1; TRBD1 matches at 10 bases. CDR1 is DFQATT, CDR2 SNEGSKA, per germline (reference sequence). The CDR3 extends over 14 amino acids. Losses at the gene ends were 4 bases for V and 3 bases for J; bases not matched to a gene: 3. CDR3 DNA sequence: TGCAGTGCTAAGGGACAGGGGATCTACAATGAGCAGTTCTTC. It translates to CSAKGQGIYNEQFF.

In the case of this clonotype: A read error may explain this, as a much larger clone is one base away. The CDR3 sequence: CASSFGQRAEAFF. For the CDR3, the DNA is TGTGCCAGCAGTTTCGGACAGCGGGCTGAAGCTTTCTTT. The V call is TRBV6-9, the J call TRBJ1-1, with a tentative D call TRBD1 (6 bases). Germline V gene sequence: CDR1 MNHGY, CDR2 SVAAGI. This CDR3 contains 13 residues. Trimming left V 4 bases short and J 6 bases short, with 12 bases between.

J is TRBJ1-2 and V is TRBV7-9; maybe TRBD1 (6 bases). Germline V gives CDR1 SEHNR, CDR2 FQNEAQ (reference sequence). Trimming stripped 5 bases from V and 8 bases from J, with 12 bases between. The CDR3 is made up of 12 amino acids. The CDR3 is CASSKQGYGYTF. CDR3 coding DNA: TGTGCCAGCAGCAAACAGGGATACGGCTACACCTTC.

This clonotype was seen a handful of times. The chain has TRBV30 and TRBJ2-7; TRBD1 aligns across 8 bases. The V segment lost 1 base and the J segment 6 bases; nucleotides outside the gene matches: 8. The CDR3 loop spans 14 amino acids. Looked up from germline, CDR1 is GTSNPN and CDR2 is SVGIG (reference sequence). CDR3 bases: TGTGCCTGGAGTGCCAACTCCGGGACAGGCGAGCAGTACTTC. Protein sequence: CAWSANSGTGEQYF.

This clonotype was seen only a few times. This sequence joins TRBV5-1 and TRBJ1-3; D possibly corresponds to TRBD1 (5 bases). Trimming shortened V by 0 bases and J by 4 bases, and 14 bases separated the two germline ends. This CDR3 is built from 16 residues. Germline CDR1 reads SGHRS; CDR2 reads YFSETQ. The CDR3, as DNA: TGCGCCAGCAGCTTGGAGCTCGGGGGAATCGGAAACACCATATATTTT. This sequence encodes CASSLELGGIGNTIYF.

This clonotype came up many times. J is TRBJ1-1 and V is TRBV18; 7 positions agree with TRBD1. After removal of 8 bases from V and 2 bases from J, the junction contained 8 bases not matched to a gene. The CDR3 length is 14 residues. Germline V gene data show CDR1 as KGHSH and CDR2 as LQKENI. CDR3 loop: CASSPGTANTEAFF. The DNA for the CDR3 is TGTGCCAGCAGCCCGGGGACAGCTAACACTGAAGCTTTCTTT.

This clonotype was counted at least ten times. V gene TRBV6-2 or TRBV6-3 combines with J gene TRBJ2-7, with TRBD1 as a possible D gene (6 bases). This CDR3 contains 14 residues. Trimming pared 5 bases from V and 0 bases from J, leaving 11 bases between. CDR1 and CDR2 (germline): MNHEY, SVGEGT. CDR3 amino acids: CASSGPGHSYEQYF. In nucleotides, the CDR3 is TGTGCCAGCAGTGGTCCGGGACACTCCTACGAGCAGTACTTC.

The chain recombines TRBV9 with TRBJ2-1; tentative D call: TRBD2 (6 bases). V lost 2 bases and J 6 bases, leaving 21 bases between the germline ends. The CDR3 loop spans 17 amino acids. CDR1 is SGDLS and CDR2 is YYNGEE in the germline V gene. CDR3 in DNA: TGTGCCAGCAGCGTTGAGGTACGGGGGAGGATCCCCAATGAGCAGTTCTTC. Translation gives CASSVEVRGRIPNEQFF.

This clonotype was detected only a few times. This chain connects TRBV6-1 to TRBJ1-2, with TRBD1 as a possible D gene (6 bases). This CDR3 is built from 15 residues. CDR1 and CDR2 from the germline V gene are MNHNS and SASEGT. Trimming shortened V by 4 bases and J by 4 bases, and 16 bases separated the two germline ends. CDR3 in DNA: TGTGCCAGCAGTGTTGGGGGGGCGCGTCCCTATGGCTACACCTTC. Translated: CASSVGGARPYGYTF.